This TCR beta chain came from a study of blood T cell repertoires in COVID-19. Study as a whole: COVID-19 samples collected from the United States, Italy and Spain covered acute and convalescent phases. T cells, B-cell-depleted T cells, or PBMCs supplied cDNA or gDNA.

In the original processing: Reference gene primer amplification gave estimated nucleated cell counts. TCRdb's copy holds only in-frame clones and misses some; the assay was immunoSEQ multiplex PCR. D and trimming were read from the DNA, whereas the V and J calls and clone size are those reported in that table. The top ten hold around 1% of the sample, which has roughly 250,000 clones, 70% to 90% seen once. Seattle enrolled patients during active infection and tracked them longitudinally. CDR3 length: 14 residues. Germline V gene data show CDR1 as WNHNN and CDR2 as SYGVQD (reference sequence). The germline V and J ends were trimmed by 0 bases and 3 bases, with 8 bases remaining between them.

This chain connects TRBV10-1 to TRBJ1-2; D remains ambiguous. This sequence was found in a human donor with COVID-19, enrolled during active disease. The donor label of this sample is uncertain. What was sequenced was peripheral blood. CDR3 sequence: CASSESGRDYGYTF. CDR3 DNA sequence: TGCGCCAGCAGTGAGTCGGGGAGAGACTATGGCTACACCTTC.